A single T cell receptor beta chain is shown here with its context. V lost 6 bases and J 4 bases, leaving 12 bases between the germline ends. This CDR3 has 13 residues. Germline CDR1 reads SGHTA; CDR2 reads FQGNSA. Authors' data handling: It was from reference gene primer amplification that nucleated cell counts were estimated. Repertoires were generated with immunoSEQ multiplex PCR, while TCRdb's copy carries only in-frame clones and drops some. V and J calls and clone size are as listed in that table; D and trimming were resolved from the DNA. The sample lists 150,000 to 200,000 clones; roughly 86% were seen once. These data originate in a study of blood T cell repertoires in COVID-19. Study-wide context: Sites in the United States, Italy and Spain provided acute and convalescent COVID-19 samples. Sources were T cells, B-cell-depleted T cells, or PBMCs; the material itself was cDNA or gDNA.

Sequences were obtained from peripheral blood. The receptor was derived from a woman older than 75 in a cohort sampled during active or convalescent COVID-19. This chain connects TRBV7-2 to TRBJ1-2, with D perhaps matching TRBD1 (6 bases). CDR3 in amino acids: CASRSTGAYGYTF. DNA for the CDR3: TGTGCCAGCAGGTCGACAGGAGCCTATGGCTACACCTTC.